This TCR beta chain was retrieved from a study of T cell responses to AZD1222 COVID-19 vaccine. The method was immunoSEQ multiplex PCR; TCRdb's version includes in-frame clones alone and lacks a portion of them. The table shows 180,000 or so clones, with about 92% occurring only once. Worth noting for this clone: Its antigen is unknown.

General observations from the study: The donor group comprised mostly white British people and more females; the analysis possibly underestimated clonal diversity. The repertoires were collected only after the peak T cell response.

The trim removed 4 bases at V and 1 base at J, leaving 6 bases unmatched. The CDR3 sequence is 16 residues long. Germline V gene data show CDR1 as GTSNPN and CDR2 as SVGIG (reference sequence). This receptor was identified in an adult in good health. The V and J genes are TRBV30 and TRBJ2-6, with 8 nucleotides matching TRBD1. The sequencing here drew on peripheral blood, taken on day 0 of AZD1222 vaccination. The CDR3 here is CAWTGTGKSGANVLTF. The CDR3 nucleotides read TGTGCCTGGACCGGGACAGGAAAATCTGGGGCCAACGTCCTGACTTTC.